A selection of T cell receptor beta chains follows, all from one sample in a study of cytomegalovirus exposure and HLA in healthy donors. Only in-frame clones appear in the TCRdb table, and some are missing; sequencing was by immunoSEQ multiplex PCR. The sample holds about 160,000 clones, approximately 80% seen once. Source material: PBMCs. These receptors originate from a woman in her forties in good health and CMV-seropositive. The CDR3 runs from the conserved cysteine through the conserved F or W. A D gene is named only where the DNA matches it firmly. Size values are once, few and many counts, or a class for expanded clones, and some rows have none.

-	13	TRBV30	TRBJ1-3	-	CAWRVSSGNTIYF	TGTGCCTGGCGGGTCAGCTCTGGAAACACCATATATTTT
TRBD1	13	TRBV6-5	TRBJ1-2	-	CASSLQGRKGYTF	TGTGCCAGCAGTTTACAGGGGCGGAAGGGCTACACCTTC
-	13	TRBV4-3	TRBJ1-2	-	CASSHVDRYGYTF	TGCGCCAGCAGCCACGTCGACAGGTATGGCTACACCTTC
TRBD1	15	TRBV2	TRBJ1-2	-	CASSVEGAPNYGYTF	TGTGCCAGCAGTGTGGAGGGGGCTCCTAACTATGGCTACACCTTC
TRBD1	16	TRBV18	TRBJ2-1	-	CASSPLAGGAYNEQFF	TGTGCCAGCTCACCACTGGCAGGGGGTGCCTACAATGAGCAGTTCTTC
TRBD1	15	TRBV28	TRBJ2-6	-	CASSAGGAGANVLTF	TGTGCCAGCAGTGCAGGGGGCGCTGGGGCCAACGTCCTGACTTTC
TRBD1	15	TRBV7-2	TRBJ2-7	few	CASSPGQGVSYEQYF	TGTGCCAGCAGTCCCGGACAGGGTGTCTCCTACGAGCAGTACTTC
TRBD2	14	TRBV19	TRBJ2-5	-	CASSSGTSVGTQYF	TGTGCCAGTAGTTCCGGGACTAGCGTCGGGACCCAGTACTTC
-	14	TRBV7-9	TRBJ2-7	-	CASSLEGGNHEQYF	TGTGCCAGCAGCTTAGAGGGGGGGAATCACGAGCAGTACTTC
TRBD1	16	TRBV7-8	TRBJ2-5	-	CASSLVSGQGLETQYF	TGTGCCAGCAGCTTAGTATCTGGACAGGGATTAGAGACCCAGTACTTC
-	14	TRBV30	TRBJ1-1	-	CAWSVGRVNTEAFF	TGTGCCTGGAGTGTAGGCAGGGTGAACACTGAAGCTTTCTTT
-	12	TRBV7-9	TRBJ1-1	few	CSSSVSNTEAFF	TGTTCCAGCAGCGTGAGTAACACTGAAGCTTTCTTT
TRBD2	16	TRBV29-1	TRBJ2-2	-	CSVSGLAGSIAGELFF	TGCAGCGTTTCCGGACTAGCGGGGTCGATTGCCGGGGAGCTGTTTTTT
-	14	TRBV28	TRBJ2-5	-	CASSPARPPETQYF	TGTGCCAGCAGTCCGGCCAGGCCCCCGGAGACCCAGTACTTC
-	15	TRBV21-1	TRBJ1-1	-	CASSKRGGADTEAFF	TGTGCCAGCAGCAAGAGGGGGGGGGCGGACACTGAAGCTTTCTTT
TRBD1	13	TRBV2	TRBJ2-7	-	CASRLGQGYEQYF	TGTGCCAGCAGGTTGGGACAGGGGTACGAGCAGTACTTC
TRBD1	16	TRBV11-2	TRBJ2-7	-	CASSRNPGQGLGEQYF	TGTGCCAGCAGTCGAAATCCGGGACAGGGTCTGGGGGAGCAGTACTTC
TRBD2	15	TRBV7-2	TRBJ2-3	-	CASSSTSGRGDTQYF	TGTGCCAGCAGCTCGACTAGCGGGCGGGGAGATACGCAGTATTTT
TRBD2	15	TRBV28	TRBJ2-1	-	CASWALGLASDEQFF	TGTGCCAGCTGGGCGCTGGGACTAGCGAGCGATGAGCAGTTCTTC
TRBD1	16	TRBV7-2	TRBJ2-7	-	CASSPDSTGVTYEQYF	TGTGCCAGCAGCCCGGATTCCACAGGGGTGACCTACGAGCAGTACTTC
TRBD1	14	TRBV7-9	TRBJ2-7	-	CASSLTGEVGEQYF	TGTGCCAGCAGCTTAACAGGGGAAGTGGGCGAGCAGTACTTC
TRBD1	19	TRBV5-6	TRBJ1-2	-	CASSFRSPGTGGINYGYTF	TGTGCCAGCAGCTTCCGTTCTCCGGGGACAGGGGGGATTAACTATGGCTACACCTTC
-	15	TRBV18	TRBJ2-5	-	CASSPILGQKETQYF	TGTGCCAGCTCACCCATCCTTGGACAGAAAGAGACCCAGTACTTC
TRBD1	13	TRBV13	TRBJ2-7	-	CASSLQGAYEQYF	TGTGCCAGCAGCCTGCAGGGGGCCTACGAGCAGTACTTC
TRBD1	11	TRBV29-1	TRBJ2-1	-	CRIIQGIEQFF	TGCAGGATAATACAGGGGATTGAGCAGTTCTTC
TRBD2	16	TRBV6-6	TRBJ2-1	-	CASSSPTGGSYNEQFF	TGTGCCAGCAGTTCCCCCACCGGGGGGTCCTACAATGAGCAGTTCTTC
TRBD1	12	TRBV5-1	TRBJ2-7	-	CASSNGQVEQYF	TGCGCCAGCAGCAACGGACAGGTTGAACAGTACTTC
TRBD2	16	TRBV5-1	TRBJ2-2	-	CASSLQAGGSTGELFF	TGCGCCAGCAGCTTACAGGCGGGAGGTTCCACCGGGGAGCTGTTTTTT
-	12	TRBV10-2	TRBJ2-7	-	CASSEAGEEQYF	TGCGCCAGCAGTGAGGCAGGGGAAGAGCAGTACTTC
-	13	TRBV5-5	TRBJ1-6	-	CASSLGRGSPLHF	TGTGCCAGCAGCTTAGGGAGGGGCTCACCCCTCCACTTT
-	14	TRBV9	TRBJ1-6	-	CASSAQELRSPLHF	TGTGCCAGCAGCGCACAGGAACTCCGTTCACCCCTCCACTTT
-	13	TRBV19	TRBJ1-1	-	CASSIIGGPGAFF	TGTGCCAGTAGTATAATCGGGGGGCCCGGGGCTTTCTTT
TRBD1	15	TRBV6-6	TRBJ2-7	few	CASSYETGTGFEQYF	TGTGCCAGCAGTTACGAAACCGGGACAGGGTTCGAGCAGTACTTC
-	17	TRBV23-1	TRBJ2-1	-	CASSQSCRGALLNEQFF	TGCGCCAGCAGTCAATCTTGTCGGGGGGCCCTGCTCAATGAGCAGTTCTTC
TRBD2	14	TRBV4-1	TRBJ2-3	-	CASSQGTSVDTQYF	TGCGCCAGCAGCCAGGGGACTAGCGTAGATACGCAGTATTTT
-	12	TRBV11-2	TRBJ2-7	-	CASSPPNFIADF	TGTGCCAGCAGCCCCCCAAACTTTATAGCGGACTTC
-	14	TRBV4-2	TRBJ2-7	-	CASTLGGGTHEQYF	TGTGCCAGCACCCTAGGTGGGGGGACCCACGAGCAGTACTTC
TRBD1	15	TRBV27	TRBJ1-2	-	CASSFGYRGNYGYTF	TGTGCCAGCAGTTTCGGATACAGGGGTAACTATGGCTACACCTTC
TRBD1	16	TRBV7-9	TRBJ2-7	-	CSSSLGVGTAFYEQYF	TGTTCCAGCAGCTTGGGCGTAGGGACAGCATTCTACGAGCAGTACTTC
TRBD1	14	TRBV7-9	TRBJ1-4	once	CASSPGQPGEKLFF	TGTGCCAGCAGCCCGGGACAGCCTGGGGAAAAACTGTTTTTT
TRBD1	15	TRBV6-1	TRBJ2-7	-	CASIPGQGAVYEQYF	TGTGCCAGCATTCCCGGACAGGGGGCGGTCTACGAGCAGTACTTC
TRBD2	15	TRBV9	TRBJ2-7	few	CASSVEGGEGYEQYF	TGTGCCAGCAGCGTAGAGGGTGGGGAGGGATACGAGCAGTACTTC
TRBD1	14	TRBV6-6	TRBJ1-1	-	CASCRTGGYTEAFF	TGTGCCAGCTGCCGGACAGGCGGATACACTGAAGCTTTCTTT
-	14	TRBV12-5	TRBJ1-4	-	CASGVDRSNEKLFF	TGTGCTAGTGGAGTCGACAGGTCTAATGAAAAACTGTTTTTT
-	12	TRBV30	TRBJ1-1	-	CAWVPGGTEAFF	TGTGCCTGGGTTCCCGGGGGCACTGAAGCTTTCTTT
-	18	TRBV19	TRBJ2-3	-	CASSLDPVAAPPLDTQYF	TGTGCCAGTAGTCTCGATCCGGTTGCCGCCCCCCCTTTAGATACGCAGTATTTT
-	14	TRBV7-5	TRBJ2-3	-	CARSLEGGADTQYF	TGTGCCAGAAGCTTAGAAGGAGGTGCAGATACGCAGTATTTT